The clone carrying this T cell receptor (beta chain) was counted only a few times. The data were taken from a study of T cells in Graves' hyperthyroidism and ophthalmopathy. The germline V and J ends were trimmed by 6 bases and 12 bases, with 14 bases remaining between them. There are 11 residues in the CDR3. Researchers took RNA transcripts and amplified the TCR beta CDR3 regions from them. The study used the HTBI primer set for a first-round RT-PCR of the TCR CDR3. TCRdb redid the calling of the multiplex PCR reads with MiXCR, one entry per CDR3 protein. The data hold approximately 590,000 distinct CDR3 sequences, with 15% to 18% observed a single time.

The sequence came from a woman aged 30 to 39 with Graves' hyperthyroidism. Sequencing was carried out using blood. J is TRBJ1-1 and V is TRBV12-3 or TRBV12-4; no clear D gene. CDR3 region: CASRMSQDTFF. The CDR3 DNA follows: TGTGCCAGCAGAATGTCTCAGGATACTTTCTTT.